This T cell receptor beta chain comes out of a study of immune evolution from preneoplasia to lung adenocarcinoma. About the study: HLA loss of heterozygosity: 7% AIS, about 15% MIA, approximately 35% ADC, none AAH. Regarding the study as a whole: Normal lung had the highest top T cell clone frequencies. Compared with EGFR-mutant or double wild-type lesions, KRAS-mutant nodules were more clonal.

Notes on this clone: Its antigen is unidentified.

The protocol was immunoSEQ multiplex PCR, while the TCRdb copy is restricted to in-frame clones and leaves out a portion. The sample contains some 15,000 clones, roughly 77% of which appear only once. The CDR3 is 15 amino acids. With 4 bases removed from V and 4 bases from J, the gap between germline ends came to 16 bases. Per the germline V gene, CDR1 is LGHNA and CDR2 is YSLEER. Premalignant or tumor cells were enriched by macro-dissection after pathologic assessment. This chain joins TRBV4-3 and TRBJ1-2, with a tentative D call TRBD1 (5 bases). Sequenced: FFPE minimally invasive lung adenocarcinoma tissue. The sequence was obtained from a person aged 55-80 years with lung adenocarcinoma. This CDR3 is CASSRTGTEGYGYTF. The CDR3 DNA reads TGCGCCAGCAGCCGTACCGGGACCGAGGGCTATGGCTACACCTTC.